Given below is one TCR beta chain in context. Antigen specificity is unknown. The data are from a study of graft-versus-host responses after intestinal transplantation. About the research overall: Recipients had transplants, and these were multivisceral, liver-intestinal, or isolated intestinal. Study-wide results and caveats: GvH clones appeared in recipient marrow, some first in ileum or blood. Individuals who had graft-donor T cell macrochimerism had allografts that showed high graft-versus-host to host-versus-graft clonal ratios.

The repertoire was sequenced with immunoSEQ multiplex PCR; TCRdb's copy has only in-frame clones and lacks some. The sample yields about 6,700 clones, approximately 91% seen once. Germline CDR1 MNHNY, CDR2 SVGAGI (reference sequence). There are 16 residues in the CDR3. V lost 8 bases to trimming and J lost 6 bases; unmatched junction nucleotides: 15. This sequence was found in a human patient who received an intestinal transplant, so some T cells may come from the graft donor. This chain connects TRBV6-6 to TRBJ2-1; TRBD1 aligns across 8 bases. This sample comprised PBMCs, obtained around 80 days after transplant. CDR3: CASEGQGFPLTNEQFF. The DNA for the CDR3 is TGTGCCAGCGAAGGACAGGGATTCCCTCTGACCAATGAGCAGTTCTTC.